Following are 22 T cell receptor beta chains from one sample sequenced in a study of T cells in women clearing cervical HPV infection. Sequenced by immunoSEQ multiplex PCR; TCRdb stores in-frame clones only, minus some. The sample spans 15,000 to 20,000 clones; the ten largest clones claim over 9.5%. The sequenced material came from blood buffy coat. These receptors came from a woman between 18 and 69 years old with a cervical HPV16 infection that either progressed to CIN3+ or cleared (not recorded which).

Notes on this clone: The missing CDR3 end, 3 residues past where the read stops, is filled in from the germline J gene. The chain has TRBV18 and TRBJ2-2; 8 positions agree with TRBD1. Germline CDR1 is KGHSH and CDR2 is LQKENI. The length of the CDR3 is 18 residues. CDR3 DNA, as far as it was read: TGTGCCAGCTCACCCTTCGGACAGGGAGGCTCTGGGGCCAACGTG. This gives the protein CASSPFGQGGSGANV. The whole CDR3 is CASSPFGQGGSGANVLFF.

As to this clone: Sequencing ends 3 residues short of the CDR3 end; the germline J gene provides the rest. The chain couples TRBV5-1 to TRBJ2-7, with D possibly being TRBD1 (5 bases). V shed 2 bases and J shed 0 bases, with 9 bases lying between them. The CDR3 contains 14 residues. Germline CDR1 and CDR2: SGHRS and YFSETQ. The CDR3 sequence: CASSLQESSYEQYF. The sequenced CDR3 bases are TGCGCCAGCAGCTTACAGGAAAGCTCCTACGAG.

Turning to this clone: The CDR3 extends 3 residues past the end of the read, so its final part is completed from the germline J gene. This chain uses TRBV29-1 with TRBJ2-4; tentatively, D is TRBD1 (5 bases). The CDR3 has 14 residues. CDR1 is SQVTM and CDR2 is ANQGSEA in the germline V gene. The covered CDR3 bases are TGCAGCGTTGAAGCAACAGGACGGCTCGATGGT. It encodes CSVEATGRLDG. The whole CDR3 is CSVEATGRLDGQYF.

Points on this clone: The DNA ends 3 residues before the CDR3 does, and the rest of the CDR3 is filled in from the germline J gene. The chain is built from TRBV7-9 and TRBJ2-7, with D unclear. Trimming cost V 5 bases and J 0 bases, with 11 bases left between them. Germline-derived CDR1 and CDR2 are SEHNR and FQNEAQ (reference sequence). The CDR3 is made up of 14 amino acids. The sequenced CDR3 bases are TGTGCCAGCAGCCCTCCGGCAGGCTCCTACGAG. As protein: CASSPPAGSYE. The entire CDR3 protein reads CASSPPAGSYEQYF.

Concerning this clone itself: The germline gene is not matched at one end of the junction; a read error may be the cause. The CDR3 end falls 3 residues outside the read, so it is completed with the germline J gene. The same CDR3 is also encoded by other DNA sequences in this sample. The rearrangement joins TRBV23-1 to TRBJ1-3; D perhaps matches TRBD1 (6 bases). TRBV23-1 is flagged as an ORF with uncertain function. The CDR3 covers 15 residues. CDR3 DNA (partial): TGCGCCAGCAGGCGCAGGACAGTTTTCACGAACACT. Translated: CASRRRTVFTNT. The CDR3 as a whole reads CASRRRTVFTNTIYF.

A word on this clone: The read stops 3 residues short of the end of the CDR3; the missing end is completed from the germline J gene. V usage is TRBV11-3 and J usage is TRBJ1-1; 9 bases are shared with TRBD1. V was clipped by 4 bases and J by 4 bases; unmatched bases: 7. CDR3 size: 15 residues. Looked up from germline, CDR1 is SGHNT and CDR2 is YENEEA. The covered CDR3 bases are TGTGCCAGCAGCTACAGACAGGGGGGGTCCACTGAA. Translated, it gives CASSYRQGGSTE. The whole CDR3 protein reads CASSYRQGGSTEAFF.

As regards this clone: With the read ending 3 residues before the CDR3 end, the germline J gene is used to fill in that end. The gene calls are TRBV19 and TRBJ2-7, with a weak D call TRBD1 (5 bases). CDR1 and CDR2 (germline): LNHDA, SQIVND (reference sequence). This CDR3 has 13 residues. Deletions cut 4 bases from V and 6 bases from J, with 13 bases between. The CDR3: CASSNRLPGEQYF. The part of the CDR3 DNA that was read is TGTGCCAGTAGTAACAGGCTCCCCGGCGAG.

As regards this clone: The read ends 3 residues early relative to the CDR3; the germline J gene fills the gap. V and J are TRBV6-2 or TRBV6-3 and TRBJ1-2; D is possibly TRBD1 (6 bases). Trimming pared 6 bases from V and 4 bases from J, leaving 12 bases between. The V gene's germline CDR1 is MNHEY and CDR2 SVGEGT. CDR3 size: 13 residues. Partial CDR3 DNA: TGTGCCAGCAGCCGACAGGAGGTCTATGGC. This translates into CASSRQEVYG. The CDR3 in its entirety is CASSRQEVYGYTF.

Remarks on this clone: With the read ending 3 residues before the CDR3 end, the germline J gene is used to fill in that end. V usage is TRBV3-1 (or the pseudogene TRBV3-2) and J usage is TRBJ2-5, with 8 bases lining up with TRBD1. Trimming took 1 base from V and 4 from J; bases not matched to a gene: 2. The V gene's germline CDR1 is LGHDT and CDR2 YNNKEL (reference sequence). The CDR3 has 14 residues. Here the CDR3 reads CASSQVDRVETQYF. The DNA read from the CDR3 is TGTGCCAGCAGCCAAGTGGACAGGGTAGAGACC.

A note on this clone: The observed sequence ends 3 residues before the CDR3 terminus, with the missing tail filled in from the germline J gene. This same CDR3 is encoded by further DNA sequences in the sample. The V gene is TRBV20-1, the J gene TRBJ2-7; TRBD1 aligns across 8 bases. The germline V gene encodes CDR1 DFQATT and CDR2 SNEGSKA (reference sequence). Unmatched junction bases numbered 4, after V lost 0 bases and J lost 3 bases. The CDR3 is 14 residues long. CDR3 loop: CSARDSGQGYEQYF. Incomplete CDR3 DNA: TGCAGTGCTAGAGATTCCGGACAGGGCTACGAG.

On this clone: The read ends 3 residues before the CDR3 terminus; that terminus is restored from the germline J gene. The rearrangement uses TRBV5-1 and TRBJ1-1; D unclear. V lost 0 bases and J lost 1, with 10 bases in between. Germline CDR1 and CDR2: SGHRS and YFSETQ. CDR3 length equals 15 residues. The covered CDR3 bases are TGCGCCAGCAGCTTGGAGGGTTTTACGAACACTGAA. It encodes CASSLEGFTNTE. The CDR3, in full, reads CASSLEGFTNTEAFF. The full variable domain, with the rest looked up from reference TRBV5-1 and TRBJ1-1, is KAGVTQTPRYLIKTRGQQVTLSCSPISGHRSVSWYQQTPGQGLQFLFEYFSETQRNKGNFPGRFSGRQFSNSRSEMNVSTLELGDSALYLCASSLEGFTNTEAFFGQGTRLTVV.

Comments on this clone: The sequence runs out 3 residues before the end of the CDR3; the remainder is reconstructed from the germline J gene. The chain recombines TRBV18 with TRBJ2-3; possible D gene TRBD1, 6 bases. This CDR3 is 14 amino acids long. The germline V gene encodes CDR1 KGHSH and CDR2 LQKENI. CDR3 bases read: TGTGCCAGCTCACCTGGACAGAAACAAGAGACG. Protein: CASSPGQKQET. The whole CDR3 sequence is CASSPGQKQETQYF.

Details on this clone: The missing CDR3 end, 3 residues past where the read stops, is filled in from the germline J gene. The chain employs TRBV7-9 and TRBJ1-1; the D gene is possibly TRBD1 (5 bases). The CDR3 is 14 residues long. Germline CDR1 reads SEHNR; CDR2 reads FQNEAQ (reference sequence). Between the trimmed V and J ends, which lost 2 bases and 6 bases, there was a span of 13 bases. CDR3 amino acids: CASSLPGLVSEAFF. The DNA read from the CDR3 is TGTGCCAGCAGCTTACCAGGGCTTGTTTCTGAA.

As concerns this clone: Read coverage stops 3 residues before the CDR3 terminus; the germline J gene supplies the remainder. This rearrangement joins TRBV6-2 or TRBV6-3 to TRBJ2-3, with D perhaps matching TRBD1 (6 bases). Germline V gene data show CDR1 as MNHEY and CDR2 as SVGEGT. CDR3 size: 13 residues. V was pared by 5 bases and J by 8 bases, with 14 bases between. Here the CDR3 reads CASSQQGRGTQYF. The sequenced CDR3 bases are TGTGCCAGCAGTCAACAGGGTAGGGGTACG.

Remarks on this clone: The CDR3 end lies 3 residues beyond the end of the read and is filled in from the germline J gene. This chain uses TRBV6-2 or TRBV6-3 with TRBJ2-5; tentatively, D is TRBD1 (6 bases). Germline V CDR1 and CDR2: MNHEY, SVGEGT. The germline V and J ends were trimmed by 6 bases and 4 bases, with 9 bases remaining between them. This CDR3 contains 12 residues. The CDR3 spells CASRQGLETQYF. CDR3 bases read: TGTGCCAGCAGACAGGGCTTAGAGACC.

This clone shows up as medium-sized by frequency. This chain's CDR3 is CAWSALGQDSNQPQHF. CDR3 bases read: TGTGCCTGGAGTGCCCTCGGACAGGATAGCAATCAGCCC. The chain employs TRBV30 and TRBJ1-5; 7 nucleotides agree with TRBD1. Read data end 3 residues before the CDR3 end; the end is taken from the germline J gene. From germline, CDR1 is GTSNPN and CDR2 SVGIG (reference sequence). V shed 1 base, J shed 0 bases, and the junction held 6 bases outside the gene matches. This CDR3 spans 16 amino acids.

On this clone itself: The read halts 3 residues ahead of the CDR3 end, with the missing end drawn from the germline J gene. The sample carries other DNA sequences with the same CDR3. The rearrangement joins TRBV2 to TRBJ2-7; tentative D call: TRBD2 (5 bases). This CDR3 contains 15 residues. The V end was cut by 4 bases, the J end by 0 bases, with 13 bases between. Germline lookup yields CDR1 SNHLY and CDR2 FYNNEI. Partial CDR3 DNA: TGTGCCAGCAGTGCTACGGGGAGTGGCTCCTACGAG. Translation: CASSATGSGSYE. The whole CDR3 protein is CASSATGSGSYEQYF.

Its frequency marks this clone as medium-sized. The read ends 3 residues before the CDR3 terminus; that terminus is restored from the germline J gene. The chain recombines TRBV6-1 with TRBJ2-7; D uncertain. From germline, CDR1 is MNHNS and CDR2 SASEGT. This CDR3 spans 14 amino acids. V gave up 3 bases and J gave up 3 bases, with 12 bases separating them. CDR3 amino acids: CASSEAGELYEQYF. The CDR3 DNA, read in part, is TGTGCCAGCAGTGAGGCAGGAGAACTCTACGAG.

Comment on this clone: The read finishes 3 residues shy of the CDR3 end, and the germline J gene is used to complete it. The chain has TRBV27 and TRBJ2-4; TRBD2 matches 9 bases. This CDR3 region has 13 residues. CDR1 is MNHEY and CDR2 is SMNVEV in the germline V gene (reference sequence). Trimming removed 4 bases from V and 8 bases from J; junction bases left unmatched: 3. CDR3 DNA, as far as it was read: TGTGCCAGCAGTTGGCGGGAGGGGGACATT. Amino acids: CASSWREGDI. The whole CDR3 protein reads CASSWREGDIQYF.

For this clone: With the read ending 3 residues before the CDR3 end, the germline J gene is used to fill in that end. The genes are TRBV29-1 and TRBJ1-2; D unresolved. The germline gives CDR1 SQVTM, CDR2 ANQGSEA. The CDR3 runs to 11 residues. Trimming left V 2 bases short and J 4 bases short, with 5 bases between. The sequenced part of the CDR3 DNA is TGCAGCGTTGAACCCGGCTATGGC. Protein sequence: CSVEPGYG. The full-length CDR3 reads as CSVEPGYGYTF.

Points on this clone: The read halts 3 residues ahead of the CDR3 end, with the missing end drawn from the germline J gene. This chain joins TRBV5-1 and TRBJ1-6; TRBD1 agrees at 9 bases. Germline CDR1 SGHRS, CDR2 YFSETQ. V was clipped by 0 bases and J by 9 bases; unmatched bases: 7. The CDR3 is 16 residues long. CDR3 protein: CASSLDGQGIGSPLHF. The covered CDR3 bases are TGCGCCAGCAGCTTGGACGGACAGGGGATTGGTTCACCC.

Of note for this clone: The read terminates 3 residues before the CDR3 end, so the remaining end is supplied by the germline J gene. This chain uses TRBV7-9 with TRBJ2-5; maybe TRBD2 (6 bases). The CDR3 runs to 11 residues. CDR1 is SEHNR, CDR2 FQNEAQ, per germline (reference sequence). Trimming took 8 bases from V and 5 from J, leaving 9 bases between them. The chain's CDR3 is CASGGEETQYF. The DNA read from the CDR3 is TGTGCCAGCGGCGGGGAGGAGACC.